These T cell receptor beta chains were read from a single sample in a study of response to subunit inactivated influenza vaccine. TCRdb independently ran MiXCR on the RT-PCR reads; one entry per CDR3 protein. The data show about 500,000 distinct CDR3 sequences, more than 15% seen once. The sequencing here drew on CD4+ T cells sorted from PBMCs, taken about 24 months after vaccination. All receptors derive from a man between 50 and 75 years old who received an inactivated influenza vaccine. Both conserved end residues are part of each CDR3. A D gene is named only where the DNA matches it firmly. Clone sizes are given selectively: once, few, many, or a class where the clone is expanded.

clone_size: -; v_call: TRBV12-3/TRBV12-4; d_call: TRBD1; j_call: TRBJ1-2; cdr3_nt: TGTGCCAGCAGTCAATACCGGGACAGGGGGTATGGCTACACCTTC; cdr3_aa: CASSQYRDRGYGYTF
clone_size: few; v_call: TRBV2; d_call: -; j_call: TRBJ1-2; cdr3_nt: TGTGCCACCCGCCGGGCCTATGGCTACACCTTC; cdr3_aa: CATRRAYGYTF
clone_size: -; v_call: TRBV27; d_call: -; j_call: TRBJ2-1; cdr3_nt: TGTGCCAGCAGTTTTGGGGTAACCTACAATGAGCAGTTCTTC; cdr3_aa: CASSFGVTYNEQFF
clone_size: -; v_call: TRBV20-1; d_call: -; j_call: TRBJ2-5; cdr3_nt: TGCAGTGCTAGGCCAGGACCAGGAGAGACCCAGTACTTC; cdr3_aa: CSARPGPGETQYF
clone_size: many; v_call: TRBV12-3/TRBV12-4; d_call: -; j_call: TRBJ1-5; cdr3_nt: TGTGCCAGCAGTTTCGTGGGTGTCGGAGGCAATCAGCCCCAGCATTTT; cdr3_aa: CASSFVGVGGNQPQHF
clone_size: few; v_call: TRBV6-5; d_call: -; j_call: TRBJ1-2; cdr3_nt: TGTGCCAGCAGTTACTCGATTATCGCTAACTATGGCTACACCTTC; cdr3_aa: CASSYSIIANYGYTF
clone_size: few; v_call: TRBV3-1; d_call: TRBD2; j_call: TRBJ2-1; cdr3_nt: TGTGCCAGCAGCCAACGGACTAGCGGGGGGTCCAATGAGCAGTTCTTC; cdr3_aa: CASSQRTSGGSNEQFF
clone_size: few; v_call: TRBV10-3; d_call: -; j_call: TRBJ2-7; cdr3_nt: TGTGCCATCAGTGAAGGGGACCTATCAAACTACGAGCAGTACTTC; cdr3_aa: CAISEGDLSNYEQYF
clone_size: few; v_call: TRBV2; d_call: -; j_call: TRBJ2-1; cdr3_nt: TGTGCCAGCAGTAAGGACATTGGTAGGCAGTTCTTC; cdr3_aa: CASSKDIGRQFF
clone_size: -; v_call: TRBV5-1; d_call: TRBD1; j_call: TRBJ2-1; cdr3_nt: TGCGCCAGCAGCTTAACCGGGACAGTAAGCAATGAGCAGTTCTTC; cdr3_aa: CASSLTGTVSNEQFF
clone_size: few; v_call: TRBV5-1; d_call: -; j_call: TRBJ2-5; cdr3_nt: TGCGCCAGCAGCGTAGGACGCGGTACTGGGGAGACCCAGTACTTC; cdr3_aa: CASSVGRGTGETQYF
clone_size: few; v_call: TRBV20-1; d_call: TRBD1; j_call: TRBJ1-2; cdr3_nt: TGCAGTGCTAGCGGGACAGGCAAGAGGTACACCTTC; cdr3_aa: CSASGTGKRYTF
clone_size: few; v_call: TRBV9; d_call: TRBD1; j_call: TRBJ1-1; cdr3_nt: TGTGCCAGCAGCGTAGCAGGGGGCCGGGCAGCTTTCTTT; cdr3_aa: CASSVAGGRAAFF
clone_size: -; v_call: TRBV24-1; d_call: -; j_call: TRBJ2-3; cdr3_nt: TGTGCCACCAGTGATTTATGGGATACGCAGTATTTT; cdr3_aa: CATSDLWDTQYF
clone_size: few; v_call: TRBV20-1; d_call: -; j_call: TRBJ2-5; cdr3_nt: TGCAGTGCTAGAGACCAGGGGAGTGGAGAGACCCAGTACTTC; cdr3_aa: CSARDQGSGETQYF
clone_size: few; v_call: TRBV28; d_call: TRBD1; j_call: TRBJ2-7; cdr3_nt: TGTGCCAGCAGCACCACTACAGGGGATAACGAGCAGTACTTC; cdr3_aa: CASSTTTGDNEQYF
clone_size: -; v_call: TRBV4-2; d_call: -; j_call: TRBJ2-3; cdr3_nt: TGTGCCAGCACCTCTCCGGGTGTTAGAGATACGCAGTATTTT; cdr3_aa: CASTSPGVRDTQYF
clone_size: -; v_call: TRBV28; d_call: TRBD2; j_call: TRBJ2-1; cdr3_nt: TGTGCCAGCAGTTTATTTAGCGGGGGGGCAAACAATGAGCAGTTCTTC; cdr3_aa: CASSLFSGGANNEQFF
clone_size: -; v_call: TRBV7-9; d_call: TRBD1; j_call: TRBJ1-4; cdr3_nt: TGTGCCAGCAGCAAAGATAGGGGGCGAGATGAAAAACTGTTTTTT; cdr3_aa: CASSKDRGRDEKLFF
clone_size: -; v_call: TRBV28; d_call: TRBD2; j_call: TRBJ2-1; cdr3_nt: TGTGCCAGCATTGGGACTAGCGGGGCCGATGAATCTTACAATGAGCAGTTCTTC; cdr3_aa: CASIGTSGADESYNEQFF
clone_size: few; v_call: TRBV7-8; d_call: -; j_call: TRBJ2-2; cdr3_nt: TGTGCCAGCAGCATACACCAGGGAGTGGTCGTTCCCGGGGAGCTGTTTTTT; cdr3_aa: CASSIHQGVVVPGELFF
clone_size: -; v_call: TRBV7-9; d_call: -; j_call: TRBJ1-5; cdr3_nt: TGTGCCAGCAGCTTAGGGTCGGTGCGCAGCAATCAGCCCCAGCATTTT; cdr3_aa: CASSLGSVRSNQPQHF
clone_size: -; v_call: TRBV6-2/TRBV6-3; d_call: -; j_call: TRBJ2-1; cdr3_nt: TGTGCCAGCAGTTCAGGCGGAGGTAGCAATGAGCAGTTCTTC; cdr3_aa: CASSSGGGSNEQFF
clone_size: few; v_call: TRBV5-1; d_call: -; j_call: TRBJ1-1; cdr3_nt: TGCGCCAGCAGCTTGGTCGGACAGCCCGAAGCTTTCTTT; cdr3_aa: CASSLVGQPEAFF
clone_size: -; v_call: TRBV29-1; d_call: -; j_call: TRBJ1-2; cdr3_nt: TGCAGCGTTGAAGAGTTGGGAGCTAACTATGGCTACACCTTC; cdr3_aa: CSVEELGANYGYTF
clone_size: -; v_call: TRBV18; d_call: -; j_call: TRBJ1-1; cdr3_nt: TGTGCCAGCTCACAAGATGGGCGGACAAACACTGAAGCTTTCTTT; cdr3_aa: CASSQDGRTNTEAFF
clone_size: few; v_call: TRBV12-3/TRBV12-4; d_call: -; j_call: TRBJ1-6; cdr3_nt: TGTGCCAGCAGTTTAAATGGGCAGCCCCTCCACTTT; cdr3_aa: CASSLNGQPLHF
clone_size: -; v_call: TRBV4-3; d_call: -; j_call: TRBJ2-2; cdr3_nt: TGCGCCAGCAGCCAAGATTCCGGCCCGAACACCGGGGAGCTGTTTTTT; cdr3_aa: CASSQDSGPNTGELFF